This T cell receptor beta chain derives from a study of post-analysis software for immune sequencing data. The study, taken as a whole, reports: Co-batched samples clustered tightly together by F measure. Normalized Chao1 diversity was significantly lower in multiple sclerosis patients than in controls. Five TRBV segments, including TRBV5-6, TRBV5-1 and TRBV20-1, were more frequent in patients than controls.

In regard to this clonotype: What it binds is not known.

Germline loops: CDR1 DFQATT, CDR2 SNEGSKA (reference sequence). V lost 1 base and J 8 bases, leaving 12 bases between the germline ends. The CDR3 is made up of 13 amino acids. TCR beta cDNA libraries had unique molecular identifiers. Hundreds of thousands of cDNA molecules were obtained from around 1 to 9.1 million T cells. TCRdb itself ran the PCR reads through MiXCR, one entry per CDR3 protein. Of about 460,000 distinct CDR3 sequences detected, approximately 46% appear once; the ten largest clones hold about 12%. The receptor comes from a girl under 18 with multiple sclerosis. The specimen was blood. The chain recombines TRBV20-1 with TRBJ2-1, with D maybe TRBD1 (6 bases). Here the CDR3 reads CSARGDTNHEQFF. The CDR3, as DNA: TGCAGTGCTAGAGGGGACACAAACCATGAGCAGTTCTTC.